The rows below give T cell receptor beta chains drawn from one sample of a study of blood T cells in healthy people across ages. Each CDR3 protein gets one entry after TCRdb re-called the 5' RACE reads with MiXCR. The sample includes roughly 1,100,000 distinct CDR3 sequences, around 25% seen only once; the top ten take about 0.69%. These same records also appear under a second study, on T cells of mothers and their children.

The material sequenced was blood. The receptors come from a girl aged 2 to 10 in good health. Each CDR3 is given with its conserved first and last residue. Each record gives: J gene, D gene, clone size, V gene, CDR3 protein, CDR3 DNA. D genes are given only for firm matches. A clone size is listed for some rows: how often the clone was seen (once, few, many), or a class if it is expanded.

TRBJ2-7,TRBD1,NA,TRBV4-2,CASSQDLYRGYEQYF,TGTGCCAGCAGCCAAGATCTCTACAGGGGTTACGAGCAGTACTTC
TRBJ2-5,TRBD1,few,TRBV29-1,CSVAGDRQETQYF,TGCAGCGTAGCCGGGGACAGACAAGAGACCCAGTACTTC
TRBJ2-7,TRBD1,NA,TRBV2,CASRPGQANYEQYF,TGTGCCAGCAGGCCGGGACAGGCGAACTACGAGCAGTACTTC
TRBJ1-6,NA,many,TRBV3-1,CASSPGNSPLHF,TGTGCCAGCAGTCCGGGCAATTCACCCCTCCACTTT
TRBJ2-5,TRBD2,few,TRBV7-8,CASSLGLAGDRKRVKTQYF,TGTGCCAGCAGCTTGGGACTAGCGGGGGATAGGAAGAGGGTAAAGACCCAGTACTTC
TRBJ1-2,TRBD1,NA,TRBV28,CASSSPGTGGGEGYTF,TGTGCCAGCAGTTCCCCCGGGACAGGGGGCGGCGAGGGCTACACCTTC
TRBJ2-3,NA,few,TRBV29-1,CSVGALSRDTDTQYF,TGCAGCGTTGGTGCCCTCAGCCGTGACACAGATACGCAGTATTTT
TRBJ2-7,NA,NA,TRBV6-1,CASSETRLTYEQYF,TGTGCCAGCAGTGAAACGCGTCTTACCTACGAGCAGTACTTC
TRBJ2-1,NA,NA,TRBV6-5,CASSYPEQGEQFF,TGTGCCAGCAGTTACCCGGAACAGGGTGAGCAGTTCTTC
TRBJ2-2,NA,few,TRBV10-3,CAISVKGTGELFF,TGTGCCATCAGTGTCAAGGGCACCGGGGAGCTGTTTTTT
TRBJ1-6,NA,few,TRBV7-2,CASSLEGPHSPLHF,TGTGCCAGCAGCTTAGAGGGCCCCCATTCACCCCTCCACTTT
TRBJ2-3,TRBD2,NA,TRBV6-6,CASTLGGIDTQYF,TGTGCCAGCACCTTGGGGGGGATAGATACGCAGTATTTT
TRBJ2-7,NA,few,TRBV7-6,CASSQGLGTDPEQYF,TGTGCCAGCAGCCAGGGGTTGGGGACGGATCCCGAGCAGTACTTC
TRBJ1-4,NA,NA,TRBV12-3/TRBV12-4,CASSKGYRVVFF,TGTGCCAGCAGTAAGGGTTACAGGGTGGTGTTTTTT
TRBJ2-3,TRBD2,NA,TRBV11-2,CASSTPSGSPDTQYF,TGTGCCAGCAGCACCCCTAGCGGAAGCCCAGATACGCAGTATTTT
TRBJ2-1,NA,NA,TRBV20-1,CSARDTQRTSNEQFF,TGCAGTGCTAGAGATACGCAGCGGACGTCCAATGAGCAGTTCTTC
TRBJ2-7,TRBD1,few,TRBV20-1,CSARGGQGNDEQYF,TGCAGTGCTAGAGGGGGACAGGGGAATGACGAGCAGTACTTC
TRBJ2-7,TRBD1,few,TRBV11-2,CASSHGTETYEQYF,TGTGCCAGCAGCCACGGGACAGAGACCTACGAGCAGTACTTC
TRBJ2-1,NA,NA,TRBV5-5,CASSLWREAQWNEQFF,TGTGCCAGCAGCTTGTGGCGGGAAGCACAATGGAATGAGCAGTTCTTC
TRBJ2-7,NA,NA,TRBV9,CASTSPDNPYEQYF,TGTGCCAGCACGTCCCCGGACAACCCCTACGAGCAGTACTTC
TRBJ2-1,NA,few,TRBV6-2/TRBV6-3,CASQGWNEQFF,TGTGCCAGTCAGGGCTGGAATGAGCAGTTCTTC
TRBJ2-1,NA,few,TRBV5-1,CASGINSYNEQFF,TGCGCCAGCGGGATTAACTCCTACAATGAGCAGTTCTTC
TRBJ2-1,TRBD2,few,TRBV6-5,CASSLTTASGHEQFF,TGTGCCAGCAGCTTAACGACGGCTAGCGGGCATGAGCAGTTCTTC
TRBJ2-5,NA,NA,TRBV5-6,CASSLISGEYGRETQYF,TGTGCCAGCAGCTTGATCTCGGGGGAGTACGGGCGAGAGACCCAGTACTTC
TRBJ1-2,NA,NA,TRBV12-3/TRBV12-4,CASSFAYLTTYGYTF,TGTGCCAGCAGTTTCGCATACCTAACGACCTATGGCTACACCTTC
TRBJ1-4,NA,NA,TRBV7-2,CASSLGGSVEKLFF,TGTGCCAGCAGCTTGGGTGGGTCGGTTGAAAAACTGTTTTTT
TRBJ2-3,NA,NA,TRBV10-3,CAISEYRADTQYF,TGTGCCATCAGTGAGTACAGGGCAGATACGCAGTATTTT
TRBJ1-5,NA,NA,TRBV20-1,CSAPILTGPGDQPQHF,TGCAGTGCTCCCATTCTCACTGGACCCGGGGATCAGCCCCAGCATTTT
TRBJ2-7,NA,few,TRBV27,CASTGGGRSHEQYF,TGTGCCAGCACAGGGGGAGGGAGGAGCCACGAGCAGTACTTC
TRBJ2-1,TRBD2,NA,TRBV20-1,CSGLRAGANEQFF,TGCAGTGGCCTGCGGGCGGGAGCGAATGAGCAGTTCTTC
TRBJ2-2,NA,few,TRBV6-6,CASSYGRGNTGELFF,TGTGCCAGCAGTTACGGCCGGGGAAACACCGGGGAGCTGTTTTTT
TRBJ2-5,NA,NA,TRBV18,CASSPPMGQGPQTQYF,TGTGCCAGCTCACCACCCATGGGGCAGGGTCCGCAGACCCAGTACTTC
TRBJ2-5,TRBD2,few,TRBV29-1,CSVSLAGVHETQYF,TGCAGTGTTTCACTAGCGGGAGTTCATGAGACCCAGTACTTC
TRBJ1-2,NA,NA,TRBV7-9,CASSLGTINYGYTF,TGTGCCAGCAGCTTAGGAACGATTAACTATGGCTACACCTTC
TRBJ1-3,NA,few,TRBV29-1,CSVDRAGTGNTIYF,TGCAGCGTTGACCGGGCGGGAACCGGAAACACCATATATTTT
TRBJ1-2,TRBD1,NA,TRBV5-6,CASSLTDRVEGYTF,TGTGCCAGCAGCTTGACCGACAGGGTGGAAGGCTACACCTTC
TRBJ1-2,NA,few,TRBV12-3/TRBV12-4,CASSPWDGIHSNYGYTF,TGTGCCAGCAGTCCTTGGGACGGGATACACAGTAACTATGGCTACACCTTC
TRBJ2-7,TRBD2,NA,TRBV7-2,CASSLGLAGSQLSYEQYF,TGTGCCAGCAGCTTGGGACTAGCGGGGAGCCAGCTTTCCTACGAGCAGTACTTC
TRBJ2-7,TRBD2,few,TRBV10-3,CAISESKRAGASEQYF,TGTGCCATCAGTGAGTCGAAGAGAGCGGGAGCCAGCGAGCAGTACTTC
TRBJ1-6,NA,NA,TRBV6-1,CASSRDPGANSPLHF,TGTGCCAGCAGTAGAGATCCGGGGGCTAATTCACCCCTCCACTTT
TRBJ2-5,NA,few,TRBV3-1,CASSRNPPRRMEETQYF,TGTGCCAGCAGCCGAAACCCTCCCCGTCGAATGGAAGAGACCCAGTACTTC
TRBJ2-3,NA,NA,TRBV27,CASSAYGRGLVFSNTDTQYF,TGTGCCAGCAGTGCGTATGGCAGGGGATTAGTGTTTTCCAACACAGATACGCAGTATTTT
TRBJ2-7,NA,NA,TRBV19,CASANSGVYEQYF,TGTGCCAGTGCAAACTCGGGAGTCTACGAGCAGTACTTC
TRBJ2-4,NA,NA,TRBV24-1,CATSDLPKANIQYF,TGTGCCACCAGTGATTTGCCTAAAGCAAACATTCAGTACTTC
TRBJ2-1,TRBD2,NA,TRBV7-9,CAHSGTSENNEQFF,TGTGCCCACAGCGGGACTAGCGAGAACAATGAGCAGTTCTTC
TRBJ2-3,NA,NA,TRBV4-3,CASSQETGGLTDTQYF,TGCGCCAGCAGCCAAGAAACCGGGGGGCTCACAGATACGCAGTATTTT
TRBJ2-7,TRBD2,NA,TRBV28,CASSDSGRPPYEQYF,TGTGCCAGCAGTGATAGCGGGAGGCCCCCCTACGAGCAGTACTTC
TRBJ2-5,NA,NA,TRBV2,CASSGRKGMTQYF,TGTGCCAGCAGTGGCAGGAAGGGGATGACCCAGTACTTC
TRBJ2-5,TRBD1,NA,TRBV20-1,CSVTDRGLTGETQYF,TGCAGTGTTACCGACAGGGGCCTTACCGGGGAGACCCAGTACTTC
TRBJ2-1,TRBD2,many,TRBV4-1,CASSQLRDYSYNEQFF,TGCGCCAGCAGCCAACTGCGGGACTACTCCTACAATGAGCAGTTCTTC
TRBJ2-1,NA,NA,TRBV7-9,CASSLLRGAESSYNEQFF,TGTGCCAGCAGCTTGCTTCGGGGGGCCGAAAGCTCCTACAATGAGCAGTTCTTC
TRBJ2-5,NA,NA,TRBV6-5,CASSYPSGGDIRRETQYF,TGTGCCAGCAGTTACCCCTCCGGGGGCGATATCAGACGAGAGACCCAGTACTTC
TRBJ1-4,NA,NA,TRBV12-3/TRBV12-4,CASSEGATSEKLFF,TGTGCCAGCAGCGAGGGAGCAACTAGTGAAAAACTGTTTTTT
TRBJ2-1,NA,few,TRBV14,CASSQFFDEQFF,TGTGCCAGCAGCCAATTTTTTGATGAGCAGTTCTTC
TRBJ1-4,NA,NA,TRBV12-3/TRBV12-4,CASSSSSYEKLFF,TGTGCCAGCAGTTCTTCTTCGTATGAAAAACTGTTTTTT